The next 24 T cell receptor beta chains were all read from a single sample in a study of T-cell reconstitution after alpha-beta-depleted transplantation in children. For TCRbeta, the library was prepared with unique molecular identifiers. TCRdb redid the calling of the PCR reads with MiXCR, one entry per CDR3 protein. Here the sample spans under 300,000 distinct CDR3 sequences, roughly 12% being singletons. Here the sequenced sample was peripheral blood, taken 180 days after TCRalphabeta/CD19-depleted stem cell transplant. All receptors come from a male patient between 2 and 10 years old who had a stem cell transplant for chronic granulomatous disease, so the T cells may come from the graft donor.

This clonotype was seen repeatedly, ten times or more. The rearrangement joins TRBV7-8 to TRBJ2-7; D is undetermined. Germline assignment: CDR1 SGHVS and CDR2 FQNEAQ. CDR3 size: 14 residues. V was shortened by 1 base and J by 0 bases, with 7 bases between the two germline ends. The CDR3: CASSLDWVSYEQYF. Here the CDR3 DNA reads TGTGCCAGCAGCTTAGATTGGGTCTCCTACGAGCAGTACTTC.

This clonotype was observed many times. The V call is TRBV7-2, the J call TRBJ2-3; D is possibly TRBD1 or TRBD2 (6 bases each). The V end was cut by 4 bases, the J end by 5 bases, with 22 bases between. CDR3 length: 17 amino acids. CDR1 is SGHTA, CDR2 FQGNSA, per germline. CDR3 nucleotides: TGTGCCAGCAGCTATAAACGGCTAGGGGGGATCGGAGATACGCAGTATTTT. Translation: CASSYKRLGGIGDTQYF.

The chain links TRBV4-1 to TRBJ1-5; 10 bases are shared with TRBD1. V lost 6 bases and J lost 6; bases outside the gene matches: 5. The CDR3 is 14 amino acids. CDR1 and CDR2 (germline): MGHRA, YSYEKL. This CDR3 reads CASRGQGLSQPQHF. The CDR3 nucleotides read TGCGCCAGCAGGGGACAGGGGTTGAGTCAGCCCCAGCATTTT.

This clonotype was seen many times. The chain is built from TRBV12-3 or TRBV12-4 and TRBJ2-1; D ambiguous. Trimming removed 7 bases from V and 8 bases from J, with 9 bases in between. The CDR3 sequence is 11 residues long. As DNA, the CDR3 is TGTGCCAGCAACGCAGCGTATGAGCAGTTCTTC. Protein sequence: CASNAAYEQFF.

With respect to this clonotype: At one end the junction does not follow the germline gene, possibly because of a read error. The chain is built from TRBV20-1 and TRBJ2-3; D not certain. Per germline, CDR1 DFQATT and CDR2 SNEGSKA (reference sequence). This CDR3 is 15 amino acids long. Written as DNA, the CDR3 is TGCAGTGCTAGAGATGTCAGACGAGCAACAGATACGCTGTATTTT. Translating gives CSARDVRRATDTLYF.

In its sample, this clonotype was seen many times. The CDR3 DNA reads as TGTGCCAGCAGTCCCCGGCCCAACTACGAGCAGTACTTC. Amino acid sequence: CASSPRPNYEQYF. The V and J genes are TRBV12-3 or TRBV12-4 and TRBJ2-7, with no clear D. Between the trimmed V and J ends, which lost 5 bases and 3 bases, there was a span of 11 bases. The CDR3 loop spans 13 amino acids.

This clonotype has ten or more counts. V usage is TRBV20-1 and J usage is TRBJ2-5; TRBD2 is a possible D gene (6 bases). Trimming removed 0 bases at V and 5 bases at J, with 22 bases between. This CDR3 comprises 17 residues. Germline V gene sequence: CDR1 DFQATT, CDR2 SNEGSKA (reference sequence). The CDR3 region is CSARDLSRLGRQETQYF. The CDR3 DNA reads TGCAGTGCTAGAGATCTCAGTCGACTAGGTAGACAGGAGACCCAGTACTTC.

This clonotype was found many times. The CDR3 protein is CASSFSTSGGAVTDTQYF. As DNA, the CDR3 is TGCGCCAGCAGCTTTTCGACTAGCGGGGGGGCCGTGACAGATACGCAGTATTTT. The chain is built from TRBV5-1 and TRBJ2-3; TRBD2 aligns across 14 bases. The CDR3 covers 18 residues. The V gene's germline CDR1 is SGHRS and CDR2 YFSETQ. After removal of 2 bases from V and 3 bases from J, the junction contained 8 bases not matched to a gene. The entire variable domain, with the rest obtained from reference TRBV5-1 and TRBJ2-3, is as follows: KAGVTQTPRYLIKTRGQQVTLSCSPISGHRSVSWYQQTPGQGLQFLFEYFSETQRNKGNFPGRFSGRQFSNSRSEMNVSTLELGDSALYLCASSFSTSGGAVTDTQYFGPGTRLTVL.

This clonotype was seen ten or more times. J is TRBJ1-2 and V is TRBV20-1; D unresolved. V was clipped by 4 bases and J by 4 bases, with 16 bases between them. This CDR3 region has 14 residues. Germline CDR1 is DFQATT and CDR2 is SNEGSKA (reference sequence). The CDR3 DNA sequence: TGCAGTGCTACCATTCCGGGTTTGAGCTATGGCTACACCTTC. This encodes CSATIPGLSYGYTF.

At least ten counts were recorded for this clonotype. This chain uses TRBV6-6 with TRBJ1-1; D call uncertain. Germline assignment: CDR1 MNHNY and CDR2 SVGAGI (reference sequence). V was pared by 2 bases and J by 8 bases, with 9 bases between. The CDR3 extends over 12 amino acids. The CDR3 coding sequence is TGTGCCAGCAGTTACAACCAGGACGAAGCTTTCTTT. It is translated as CASSYNQDEAFF.

This clonotype was found many times. This sequence joins TRBV29-1 and TRBJ2-3; weak D call: TRBD1 (8 bases). This CDR3 has 14 residues. Germline V gene sequence: CDR1 SQVTM, CDR2 ANQGSEA. Trimming took off 4 bases at V and 4 bases at J, with 15 bases between the two ends. The CDR3 DNA sequence: TGCAGCGTTGGAGACAGGGGAGGGTCAGATACGCAGTATTTT. This sequence encodes CSVGDRGGSDTQYF.

CDR3 sequence reads: CASIPHPQGGDTF. As DNA, the CDR3 is TGTGCCAGCATCCCCCATCCACAGGGAGGCGACACCTTC. The rearrangement uses TRBV28 and TRBJ1-2; possibly TRBD1 for D (6 bases). V gave up 7 bases and J gave up 12 bases, with 21 bases separating them. Per the germline V gene, CDR1 is MDHEN and CDR2 is SYDVKM. This CDR3 contains 13 residues.

This clonotype was observed at least ten times. This chain connects TRBV5-1 to TRBJ2-1; D is uncertain. The CDR3 runs to 12 residues. Trimming removed 2 bases at V and 10 bases at J, with 10 bases between. Germline V gene lookup returns CDR1 SGHRS and CDR2 YFSETQ. The CDR3 loop reads CASSLGVSEQFF. The CDR3 DNA sequence: TGCGCCAGCAGCTTAGGAGTTTCGGAGCAGTTCTTC.

In its sample, this clonotype was seen many times. The V gene is TRBV20-1, the J gene TRBJ2-5, with D perhaps matching TRBD1 (5 bases). This CDR3 contains 14 residues. CDR1 DFQATT and CDR2 SNEGSKA come from the germline V gene (reference sequence). Trimming cost V 1 base and J 2 bases, with 11 bases left between them. CDR3 nucleotide sequence: TGCAGTGCTAGAGTGAGGACACATCAAGAGACCCAGTACTTC. Its protein product is CSARVRTHQETQYF.

This clonotype occurred many times. V usage is TRBV29-1 and J usage is TRBJ2-7; 9 bases line up with TRBD1. The CDR3 loop spans 14 amino acids. Germline CDR1 is SQVTM and CDR2 is ANQGSEA. V shed 4 bases, J shed 2 bases, and the junction held 6 bases outside the gene matches. The CDR3 sequence is CSVGPRQGAYEQYF. The CDR3 DNA is TGCAGCGTTGGGCCGCGACAGGGGGCCTACGAGCAGTACTTC.

This clonotype was detected ten times or more. The chain has TRBV12-3 or TRBV12-4 and TRBJ1-6; D is ambiguous. CDR3 length equals 14 residues. V was clipped by 7 bases and J by 4 bases, with 11 bases between them. The CDR3 protein is CASTIGEYNSPLHF. The CDR3 DNA sequence: TGTGCCAGCACCATCGGGGAATATAATTCACCCCTCCACTTT.

This clonotype was recorded at least ten times. The genes are TRBV7-3 and TRBJ2-1, with D perhaps given as TRBD1 or TRBD2 (5 bases each). CDR1 and CDR2 (germline): SGHTA, FQGTGA. V gave up 5 bases and J gave up 0 bases, with 8 bases separating them. This CDR3 comprises 14 residues. The CDR3 DNA reads as TGTGCCAGCAGCCGAGGGGACTCCTACAATGAGCAGTTCTTC. Its protein product is CASSRGDSYNEQFF.

This clonotype has at least ten counts. The rearrangement links TRBV5-1 to TRBJ2-7, with 8 bases identical to TRBD2. The J segment lost 2 bases and the V segment lost 4 bases, leaving 5 bases of the junction unmatched. CDR1 SGHRS and CDR2 YFSETQ come from the germline V gene. This CDR3 region has 14 residues. The CDR3 sequence: CASSGTGGTYEQYF. The CDR3 nucleotides are TGCGCCAGCAGCGGGACGGGAGGGACCTACGAGCAGTACTTC.

The chain employs TRBV29-1 and TRBJ1-1; D might be TRBD1 (6 bases). The CDR3 spans 14 residues. Trimming cost V 4 bases and J 5 bases, with 17 bases left between them. CDR1 is SQVTM, CDR2 ANQGSEA, per germline. CDR3 sequence (DNA): TGCAGCGTTGCAACAGGGTCTTGGAATACTGAAGCTTTCTTT. Translated, it gives CSVATGSWNTEAFF.

At least ten counts were recorded for this clonotype. CDR3 sequence reads: CASSPPHASPDTQYF. The CDR3 region has the DNA TGTGCCAGCTCACCACCGCACGCTAGTCCAGATACGCAGTATTTT. This rearrangement joins TRBV18 to TRBJ2-3; D gene ambiguous. Trimming removed 0 bases from V and 4 bases from J, with 11 bases in between. The germline V gene encodes CDR1 KGHSH and CDR2 LQKENI. This CDR3 has 15 residues.

This clonotype was found many times. This rearrangement joins TRBV20-1 to TRBJ2-3; the match to TRBD2 covers 9 bases. The trim removed 0 bases at V and 3 bases at J, leaving 7 bases unmatched. The CDR3 length is 16 residues. Per the germline V gene, CDR1 is DFQATT and CDR2 is SNEGSKA (reference sequence). The DNA for the CDR3 is TGCAGTGCTAGAGATCCAGGCGGGAGGGGTACAGATACGCAGTATTTT. Translating gives CSARDPGGRGTDTQYF.

Ten or more counts support this clonotype. The J gene is TRBJ2-7, the V gene TRBV11-2; 11 bases match TRBD2. CDR1 and CDR2 from the germline V gene are SGHAT and FQNNGV. Trimming at V came to 6 bases and at J to 3 bases, leaving 4 bases not matched to a gene. This CDR3 contains 14 residues. CDR3 sequence: CASSRLAGGYEQYF. The CDR3 coding sequence is TGTGCCAGCAGTCGGCTAGCGGGAGGCTACGAGCAGTACTTC.

This clonotype was found many times. The rearrangement joins TRBV29-1 to TRBJ2-3; D unresolved. V dropped 6 bases and J dropped 4 bases, with 14 bases sitting between them. CDR3 length: 13 amino acids. CDR1 and CDR2 from the germline V gene are SQVTM and ANQGSEA. The CDR3 is CSVAKSPADTQYF. The CDR3 nucleotides read TGCAGCGTAGCGAAGTCACCCGCAGATACGCAGTATTTT.

Notes on this clonotype: This may be a read error, as it is one base from a much larger clone. The CDR3 region is CASSLTGCSTEAFF. DNA for the CDR3: TGTGCCAGCAGCTTAACAGGGTGCTCAACTGAAGCTTTCTTT. The rearrangement uses TRBV13 and TRBJ1-1; a possible D gene is TRBD1 (6 bases). The CDR3 consists of 14 residues. Germline CDR1 PRHDT, CDR2 FYEKMQ (reference sequence). The germline V and J ends were trimmed by 2 bases and 5 bases, with 12 bases remaining between them. Looking up the rest from reference TRBV13 and TRBJ1-1 gives the full variable domain: AAGVIQSPRHLIKEKRETATLKCYPIPRHDTVYWYQQGPGQDPQFLISFYEKMQSDKGSIPDRFSAQQFSDYHSELNMSSLELGDSALYFCASSLTGCSTEAFFGQGTRLTVV.